This T cell receptor beta chain was identified during a study of T cell responses to AZD1222 COVID-19 vaccine (dated by TCRdb to the early 2020s). Regarding the complete study: AZD1222 recipients whose second dose came at about 4 weeks and those whose second dose came at about 12 weeks were combined into one group, since spike-specific TCR depth and breadth did not differ between the two schedules. Trial participants were enrolled into age subgroups of 18-55, 56-69 and 70-plus years, which contained about 150, 27 and 61 TCR-sequenced participants, respectively. A total of approximately 240 trial participants underwent TCR sequencing, of whom 207 had received two doses of AZD1222 and some 25 had received two doses of the MenACWY control vaccine.

As regards this clone: What this receptor recognizes is not known. No base quality values were provided; no much bigger clone lies one nucleotide off.

The time point label here, explained by the study, means: baseline before first vaccination. Samples from vaccinated people were obtained from the UK trials COV001 and COV002, which included a single-blind randomized controlled phase 2/3 trial of AZD1222 (ChAdOx1 nCoV-19) in healthy adults. For TCRbeta chain sequencing, PBMC samples from trial participants were taken at day 0 and at day 28 after the second dose. Results the study describes overall, beyond this receptor: Because no day 14 peak-response samples were available, the repertoires could be characterized only after the peak T cell response. Participants were mostly white British, with more females than males. The authors suggested clonal diversity may have been underestimated. After two AZD1222 doses, both the breadth and the depth of spike-specific TCRs were significantly higher than at day 0 and than in MenACWY recipients. The vaccine-associated CD4 TCRs covered the entire spike protein, and the dominant responses fell in regions 160-218 and 743-854. Reportedly, close to half of the unique spike-specific TCRs recognized epitopes lying outside the regions that are mutated in the B.1.351 and B.1.1.7 variants. Only five to seven AZD1222 recipients were SARS-CoV-2 seropositive at baseline, limiting conclusions about previously exposed vaccinees. In the small 56-69-year group, the increase in depth fell short of significance, most likely because of low power.

The CDR3 regions of human TCRbeta chains were analyzed by immunosequencing. Per the source publication's procedure: TCRs in the repertoires were compared against a reference library of SARS-CoV-2-specific TCRs that had been generated with the MIRA antigen-specificity platform. Breadth was defined as the fraction of unique TCRs that were SARS-CoV-2-associated, and depth was defined as the fraction of total T cells that were SARS-CoV-2-associated. Using the MIRA data, each spike-specific TCR was assigned both to the spike region to which the TCR was reactive and to a CD4 or CD8 class. Log10-transformed breadth and depth values were compared by one-way ANOVA with Sidak's multiple comparisons tests. TCRdb stores this immuneACCESS table with in-frame sequences only. Part of the clones is absent; in the studies checked, under half of the shortfall reflects unresolved V genes, and no reason is known for the rest. V, J and clone size are those of that table, while D and trimming were read from the DNA. The sample records approximately 70,000 clones, roughly 91% of which are singletons. The ten largest make up around 24% of the sample.

According to the germline V gene (reference sequence), CDR1 reads LNHDA and CDR2 reads SQIVND. V and J are truncated by 1 base and 0 bases respectively, leaving an intervening sequence of 7 bases. Inclusive of the bounding cysteine and phenylalanine, the CDR3 is 15 residues long. CDR3 DNA is the only sequence kept; it has 45 bases, read in frame from the first base. This specimen consisted of peripheral blood, obtained on day 0 of AZD1222 vaccination. The origin of this receptor is an adult in good health. Here the chain combines TRBV19 and TRBJ1-5, with no confident D gene call. The CDR3 here reads CASSIVKASNQPQHF. The nucleotide sequence is given as TGTGCCAGTAGTATAGTGAAGGCTAGCAATCAGCCCCAGCATTTT.